This TCR beta chain was identified during a study of control samples from healthy donors and cancer patients. Here immunoSEQ multiplex PCR was the method, and the copy in TCRdb shows in-frame clones only, minus some. Among 120,000 or so clones listed, over 80% were seen once. The receptor comes from a man older than 75 with head and neck cancer. Sequences were obtained from PBMCs.

DNA of the CDR3: TGTGCCAGTAGAATTCACAGGGGTTCCTCCTACGAGCAGTACTTC. It is translated as CASRIHRGSSYEQYF. The chain employs TRBV19 and TRBJ2-7, with TRBD1 identical over 7 bases. The CDR3 contains 15 residues. Trimming cost V 6 bases and J 0 bases; bases outside gene matches: 8. Germline V CDR1 and CDR2: LNHDA, SQIVND (reference sequence). Together with reference TRBV19 and TRBJ2-7, the CDR3 gives the full variable domain: DGGITQSPKYLFRKEGQNVTLSCEQNLNHDAMYWYRQDPGQGLRLIYYSQIVNDFQKGDIAEGYSVSREKKESFPLTVTSAQKNPTAFYLCASRIHRGSSYEQYFGPGTRLTVT.